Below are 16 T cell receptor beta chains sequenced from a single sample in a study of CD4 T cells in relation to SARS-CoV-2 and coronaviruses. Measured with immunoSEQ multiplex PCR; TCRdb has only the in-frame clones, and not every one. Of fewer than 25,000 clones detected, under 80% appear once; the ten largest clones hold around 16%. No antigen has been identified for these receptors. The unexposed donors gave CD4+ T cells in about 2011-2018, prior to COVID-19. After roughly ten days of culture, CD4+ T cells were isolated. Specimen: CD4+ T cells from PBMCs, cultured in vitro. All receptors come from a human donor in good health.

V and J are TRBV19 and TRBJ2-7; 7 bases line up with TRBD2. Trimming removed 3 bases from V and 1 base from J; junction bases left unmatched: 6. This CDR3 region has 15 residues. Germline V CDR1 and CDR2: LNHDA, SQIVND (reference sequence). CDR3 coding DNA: TGTGCCAGTAGTATCGCGCGGGAGCGGTCCTACGAGCAGTACTTC. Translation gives CASSIARERSYEQYF.

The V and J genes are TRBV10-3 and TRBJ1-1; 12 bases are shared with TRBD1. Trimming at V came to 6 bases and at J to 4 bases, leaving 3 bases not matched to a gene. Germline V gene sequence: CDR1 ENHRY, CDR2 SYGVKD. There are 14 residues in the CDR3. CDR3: CAISPGQGATEAFF. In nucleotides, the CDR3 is TGTGCCATCAGCCCGGGACAGGGGGCCACTGAAGCTTTCTTT.

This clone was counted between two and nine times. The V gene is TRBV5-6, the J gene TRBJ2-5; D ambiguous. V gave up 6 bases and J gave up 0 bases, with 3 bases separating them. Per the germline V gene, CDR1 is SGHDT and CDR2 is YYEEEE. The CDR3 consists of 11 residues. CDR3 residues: CASTNQETQYF. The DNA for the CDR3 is TGTGCCAGCACCAACCAAGAGACCCAGTACTTC.

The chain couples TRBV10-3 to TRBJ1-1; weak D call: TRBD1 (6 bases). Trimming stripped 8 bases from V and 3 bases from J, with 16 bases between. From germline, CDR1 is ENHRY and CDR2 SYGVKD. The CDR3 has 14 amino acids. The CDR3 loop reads CAISVGRGDTEAFF. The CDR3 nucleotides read TGTGCCATCTCTGTGGGCAGGGGCGACACTGAAGCTTTCTTT.

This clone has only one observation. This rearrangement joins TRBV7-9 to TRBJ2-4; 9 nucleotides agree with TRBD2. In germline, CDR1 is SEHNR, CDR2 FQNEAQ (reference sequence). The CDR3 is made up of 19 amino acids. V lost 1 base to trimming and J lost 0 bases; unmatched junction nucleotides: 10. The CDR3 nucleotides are TGTGCCAGCAGCTTAGATGTGGCGGGAGGGCCGCTAGCCAAAAACATTCAGTACTTC. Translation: CASSLDVAGGPLAKNIQYF.

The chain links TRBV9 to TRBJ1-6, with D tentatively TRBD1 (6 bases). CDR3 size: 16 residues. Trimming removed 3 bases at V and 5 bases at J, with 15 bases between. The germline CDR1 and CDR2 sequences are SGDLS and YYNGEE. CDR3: CASSDGQSGHNSPLHF. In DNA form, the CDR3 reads TGTGCCAGCAGCGACGGACAGTCCGGACATAATTCACCCCTCCACTTT.

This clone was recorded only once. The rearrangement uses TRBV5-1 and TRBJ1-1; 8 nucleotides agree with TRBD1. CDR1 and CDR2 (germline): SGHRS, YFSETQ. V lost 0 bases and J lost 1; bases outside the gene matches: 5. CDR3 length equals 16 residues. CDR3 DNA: TGCGCCAGCAGCTTGGTCTGGCAGGGGGCGAACACTGAAGCTTTCTTT. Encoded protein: CASSLVWQGANTEAFF.

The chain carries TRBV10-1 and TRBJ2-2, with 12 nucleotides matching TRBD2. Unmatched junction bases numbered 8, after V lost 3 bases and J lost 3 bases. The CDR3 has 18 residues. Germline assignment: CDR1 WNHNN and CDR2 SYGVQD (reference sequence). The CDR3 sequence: CASSESSGRAWDTGELFF. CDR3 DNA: TGCGCCAGCAGTGAATCTAGCGGGAGGGCCTGGGACACCGGGGAGCTGTTTTTT.

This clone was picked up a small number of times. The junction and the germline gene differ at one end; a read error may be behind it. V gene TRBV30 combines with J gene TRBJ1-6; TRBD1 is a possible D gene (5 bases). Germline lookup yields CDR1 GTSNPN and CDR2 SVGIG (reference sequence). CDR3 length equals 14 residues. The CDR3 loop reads CAWNGASNNSPLHF. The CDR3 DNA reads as TGTGCCTGGAACGGGGCCTCCAATAATTCACCCCTCCACTTT.

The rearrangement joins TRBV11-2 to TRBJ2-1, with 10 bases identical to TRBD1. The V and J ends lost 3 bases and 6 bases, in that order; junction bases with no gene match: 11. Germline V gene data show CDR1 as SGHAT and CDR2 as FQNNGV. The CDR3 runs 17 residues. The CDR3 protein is CASSFPRTRDRGNEQFF. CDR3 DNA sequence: TGTGCCAGCAGCTTTCCCCGCACCCGGGACAGGGGCAATGAGCAGTTCTTC.

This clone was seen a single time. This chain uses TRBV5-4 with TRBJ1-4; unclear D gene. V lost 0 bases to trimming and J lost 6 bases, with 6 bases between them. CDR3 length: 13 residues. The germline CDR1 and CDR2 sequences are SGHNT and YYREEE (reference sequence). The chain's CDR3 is CASSLEMDEKLFF. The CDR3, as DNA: TGTGCCAGCAGCTTGGAGATGGATGAAAAACTGTTTTTT. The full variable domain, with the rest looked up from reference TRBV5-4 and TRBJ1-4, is ETGVTQSPTHLIKTRGQQVTLRCSSQSGHNTVSWYQQALGQGPQFIFQYYREEENGRGNFPPRFSGLQFPNYSSELNVNALELDDSALYLCASSLEMDEKLFFGSGTQLSVL.

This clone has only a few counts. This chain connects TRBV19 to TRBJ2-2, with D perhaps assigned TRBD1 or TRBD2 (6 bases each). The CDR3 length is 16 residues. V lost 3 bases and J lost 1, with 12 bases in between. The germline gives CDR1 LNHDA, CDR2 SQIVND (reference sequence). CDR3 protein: CASSIRGQGNTGELFF. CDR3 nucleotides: TGTGCCAGTAGTATTCGGGGGCAGGGGAACACCGGGGAGCTGTTTTTT.

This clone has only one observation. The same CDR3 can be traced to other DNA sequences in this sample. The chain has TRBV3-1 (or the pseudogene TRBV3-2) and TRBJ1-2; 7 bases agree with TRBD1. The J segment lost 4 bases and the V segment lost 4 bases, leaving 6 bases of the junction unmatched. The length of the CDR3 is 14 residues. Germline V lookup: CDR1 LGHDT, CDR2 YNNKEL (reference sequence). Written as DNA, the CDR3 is TGTGCCAGCAGCCCCCGACAGGGCAGCTATGGCTACACCTTC. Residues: CASSPRQGSYGYTF.

DNA of the CDR3: TGTGCCAGTAGTGGATTTAAGGGGGCGCACTATGGCTACACCTTC. Translating gives CASSGFKGAHYGYTF. The rearrangement uses TRBV19 and TRBJ1-2; 7 bases align to TRBD1. The CDR3 length is 15 residues. V lost 5 bases, J lost 3 bases, and 9 bases stayed unmatched. CDR1 LNHDA and CDR2 SQIVND come from the germline V gene (reference sequence).

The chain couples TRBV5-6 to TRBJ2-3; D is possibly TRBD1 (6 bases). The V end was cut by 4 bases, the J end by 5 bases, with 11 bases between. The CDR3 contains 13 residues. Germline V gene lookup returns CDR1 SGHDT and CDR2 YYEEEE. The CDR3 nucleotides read TGTGCCAGCAGCGGCAGGGGAATAGATACGCAGTATTTT. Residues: CASSGRGIDTQYF.

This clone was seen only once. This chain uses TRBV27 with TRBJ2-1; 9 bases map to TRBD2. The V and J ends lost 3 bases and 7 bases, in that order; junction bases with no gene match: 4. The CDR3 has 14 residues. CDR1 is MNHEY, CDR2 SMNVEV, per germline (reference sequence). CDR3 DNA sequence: TGTGCCAGCAGTTTTGCGGGAGGGCGGAATGAGCAGTTCTTC. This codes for CASSFAGGRNEQFF.